This TCR beta chain was recovered during a study of breast tumors, draining lymph nodes, adjacent tissues. The ends were cut back, 6 bases at V and 0 bases at J, with 9 bases in the middle. The CDR3 contains 14 residues. CDR1 SQVTM and CDR2 ANQGSEA come from the germline V gene. This clonotype has just a few counts. Its specificity is not known. In TCRdb, the multiplex PCR reads were re-called with MiXCR into one record per CDR3 protein. The sample has 60,000 to 75,000 distinct CDR3 sequences, approximately 57% seen once. General study findings and limits: The data were judged consistent with most tumor T cells coming from lymph node and expanding in tumor. Compared with basal-like, luminal-like tumors shared significantly more repertoire with nontumor tissue. The lymph node origin of tumor T cells was framed as consistent with a hypothesis, not demonstrated. Tumor TCR diversity was below lymph nodes but above nontumor tissue.

The rearrangement uses TRBV29-1 and TRBJ2-6; possibly TRBD1 for D (6 bases). Sequencing was done on a sample of breast tumor tissue. The source of this sequence is a female donor with breast cancer. Some clones in this sample may be carry-over from other donors' samples. CDR3 bases: TGCAGCGTAGGACAGTACTCTGGGGCCAACGTCCTGACTTTC. Translating it yields CSVGQYSGANVLTF.